Each of the 20 T cell receptor beta chains below was sequenced from the same sample in a study of T-cell memory formation after mild COVID-19. TCRdb processed the 5' RACE reads anew with MiXCR; each CDR3 protein has one entry. The table includes under 400,000 distinct CDR3 sequences, around 21% detected once. Sequenced: PBMCs or a T cell subset sorted from them (not recorded which). All receptors come from an adult woman who had mild COVID-19 (a few samples of this study predate the infection). Cell type and time point are not known.

In its sample, this clonotype was seen a few times. Just one base apart from a much larger clone, this may be a read error. V gene TRBV9 combines with J gene TRBJ2-1, with D unclear. This CDR3 has 13 amino acids. CDR1 SGDLS and CDR2 YYNGEE come from the germline V gene. CDR3 coding DNA: TGTGTCAGCAGCGTATCTAGTCAGAATGAGCAGTTCTTC. Translating it yields CVSSVSSQNEQFF.

This sequence joins TRBV19 and TRBJ1-1, with D possibly being TRBD1 (6 bases). CDR1 LNHDA and CDR2 SQIVND come from the germline V gene (reference sequence). V was pared by 8 bases and J by 5 bases, with 9 bases between. CDR3 length: 11 amino acids. CDR3 loop: CASPQGTEAFF. In DNA form, the CDR3 reads TGTGCCAGTCCACAGGGAACTGAAGCTTTCTTT.

The table lists this clonotype with a few counts. This chain joins TRBV12-3 or TRBV12-4 and TRBJ2-3; 8 bases align to TRBD1. With 4 bases clipped from V and 0 bases from J, the junction kept 6 bases outside the gene matches. This CDR3 contains 16 residues. The CDR3 region is CASSWGRQGSTDTQYF. As DNA, the CDR3 is TGTGCCAGCAGTTGGGGAAGACAGGGGAGCACAGATACGCAGTATTTT.

This clonotype showed up many times. The V call is TRBV7-2, the J call TRBJ2-1; 9 positions agree with TRBD2. Trimming removed 5 bases from V and 0 bases from J; junction bases left unmatched: 17. The CDR3 is 20 amino acids. The V gene's germline CDR1 is SGHTA and CDR2 FQGNSA. This CDR3 is CASSQVDFRGRADSYNEQFF. The CDR3 DNA follows: TGTGCCAGCAGCCAAGTCGATTTTCGCGGGAGGGCGGACTCCTACAATGAGCAGTTCTTC. Full variable domain (outside the CDR3, taken from reference TRBV7-2 and TRBJ2-1): GAGVSQSPSNKVTEKGKDVELRCDPISGHTALYWYRQSLGQGLEFLIYFQGNSAPDKSGLPSDRFSAERTGGSVSTLTIQRTQQEDSAVYLCASSQVDFRGRADSYNEQFFGPGTRLTVL.

This clonotype was observed a handful of times. The genes are TRBV29-1 and TRBJ2-3; a weak D match, TRBD1 (5 bases). V was clipped by 4 bases and J by 1 base, with 12 bases between them. The CDR3 has 14 residues. Germline V gene data show CDR1 as SQVTM and CDR2 as ANQGSEA. Here the CDR3 DNA reads TGCAGCGTTGTTGGGGCGGAGCGCACAGATACGCAGTATTTT. Translation gives CSVVGAERTDTQYF.

This clonotype showed up just a few times. This sequence joins TRBV5-6 and TRBJ2-5, with a weak D call TRBD1 (5 bases). Germline-derived CDR1 and CDR2 are SGHDT and YYEEEE. The CDR3 is made up of 13 amino acids. Trimming removed 5 bases from V and 5 bases from J, with 13 bases in between. In nucleotides, the CDR3 is TGTGCCAGCAGAGCAGGGCTTAGGGAGACCCAGTACTTC. This translates into CASRAGLRETQYF.

This clonotype was detected many times. This sequence joins TRBV2 and TRBJ2-3; 9 bases agree with TRBD2. Germline V gene sequence: CDR1 SNHLY, CDR2 FYNNEI. Trimming took 4 bases from V and 4 from J; bases not matched to a gene: 6. This CDR3 is built from 15 residues. This chain's CDR3 is CASSGVSGSADTQYF. CDR3 in DNA: TGTGCCAGCAGTGGGGTTAGCGGGAGCGCAGATACGCAGTATTTT.

The DNA for the CDR3 is TGCGCCAGCAGCTTGGGTTGGCAGGTCTATGGCTACACCTTC. Its protein product is CASSLGWQVYGYTF. V gene TRBV5-1 combines with J gene TRBJ1-2, with D unclear. CDR3 length: 14 residues. Per the germline V gene, CDR1 is SGHRS and CDR2 is YFSETQ. Trimming took off 0 bases at V and 4 bases at J, with 10 bases between the two ends.

This chain joins TRBV12-3 or TRBV12-4 and TRBJ2-3; tentatively, D is TRBD1 (6 bases). The CDR3 loop spans 13 amino acids. Trimming took off 10 bases at V and 0 bases at J, with 11 bases between the two ends. Here the CDR3 reads CATVRGSTDTQYF. The DNA of the CDR3 is TGTGCCACAGTGAGGGGGAGCACAGATACGCAGTATTTT.

V usage is TRBV19 and J usage is TRBJ2-1; 8 positions agree with TRBD1. CDR1 is LNHDA and CDR2 is SQIVND in the germline V gene (reference sequence). Germline trimming cut 6 bases from V and 0 bases from J; bases unmatched to any gene: 4. The CDR3 has 15 residues. CDR3 region: CASRRDRISYNEQFF. CDR3 coding DNA: TGTGCCAGTAGGCGGGACAGGATCTCCTACAATGAGCAGTTCTTC.

V gene TRBV5-1 combines with J gene TRBJ2-5, with 8 bases lining up with TRBD1. Germline loops: CDR1 SGHRS, CDR2 YFSETQ. This CDR3 has 15 amino acids. V shed 0 bases, J shed 4 bases, and the junction held 5 bases outside the gene matches. CDR3 sequence reads: CASSLALQGGETQYF. In DNA form, the CDR3 reads TGCGCCAGCAGCTTGGCACTACAGGGGGGAGAGACCCAGTACTTC.

The rearrangement links TRBV28 to TRBJ2-4; weak D call: TRBD2 (5 bases). Germline V gene lookup returns CDR1 MDHEN and CDR2 SYDVKM. This CDR3 spans 16 amino acids. Trimming left V 6 bases short and J 0 bases short, with 15 bases between. The CDR3 reads CASRAGLFLAKNIQYF. The CDR3 bases are TGTGCCAGCAGAGCAGGACTTTTCCTAGCCAAAAACATTCAGTACTTC.

This clonotype occurred a few times. The rearrangement links TRBV29-1 to TRBJ1-1; 8 bases line up with TRBD1. This CDR3 region has 10 residues. The germline V gene has CDR1 SQVTM and CDR2 ANQGSEA. Germline trimming cut 4 bases from V and 11 bases from J; bases unmatched to any gene: 3. CDR3 sequence: CSVGTGTAFF. The CDR3 region has the DNA TGCAGCGTTGGGACAGGGACGGCTTTCTTT.

The V and J genes are TRBV12-3 or TRBV12-4 and TRBJ1-1; maybe TRBD1 (5 bases). V was clipped by 3 bases and J by 0 bases, with 11 bases between them. The CDR3 is 15 amino acids. The CDR3 nucleotides are TGTGCCAGCAGTTTTGCGGGACGGCTGAACACTGAAGCTTTCTTT. Translating it yields CASSFAGRLNTEAFF.

This clonotype was observed a handful of times. The chain uses TRBV4-1 and TRBJ2-3; 7 bases fit TRBD1. Trimming removed 4 bases from V and 3 bases from J; junction bases left unmatched: 7. Germline lookup yields CDR1 MGHRA and CDR2 YSYEKL. The CDR3 covers 15 residues. The CDR3 DNA reads TGCGCCAGCAGCCGAATACAGGGGAATACAGATACGCAGTATTTT. Protein product: CASSRIQGNTDTQYF.

This clonotype was counted a few times. This sequence joins TRBV2 and TRBJ1-2, with D unresolved. The CDR3 is made up of 13 amino acids. Germline loops: CDR1 SNHLY, CDR2 FYNNEI. V shed 1 base and J shed 7 bases, with 10 bases lying between them. CDR3 in DNA: TGTGCCAGCAGTGAAGACAAACACCGTGGCTACACCTTC. Translating it yields CASSEDKHRGYTF.

There are a few counts of this clonotype. The rearrangement links TRBV24-1 to TRBJ2-7; 9 bases match TRBD1. This CDR3 is 16 amino acids long. With 9 bases clipped from V and 1 base from J, the junction kept 12 bases outside the gene matches. The V gene's germline CDR1 is KGHDR and CDR2 SFDVKD. The CDR3 sequence is CATASTGTGTSYEQYF. The DNA for the CDR3 is TGTGCCACCGCTAGTACCGGGACAGGGACATCCTACGAGCAGTACTTC.

The CDR3 bases are TGCAGTGCTAGAGATCCGACTGACTCTTACAATGAGCAGTTCTTC. Amino acids: CSARDPTDSYNEQFF. The chain carries TRBV20-1 and TRBJ2-1; D unresolved. This CDR3 spans 15 amino acids. Trimming stripped 0 bases from V and 4 bases from J, with 13 bases between. Germline V lookup: CDR1 DFQATT, CDR2 SNEGSKA (reference sequence).

This clonotype was seen many times. At one of its ends the junction is not consistent with the germline gene, which may arise from a read error. The rearrangement joins TRBV7-7 to TRBJ2-5; 15 nucleotides line up with TRBD2. This CDR3 contains 16 residues. Germline values: CDR1 SSHAT, CDR2 FNYEAQ (reference sequence). The CDR3 region has the DNA TGCGCCAGCAGCCCGGGACTAGCGGGAGGACAGGAGACCCAGTACTTC. The encoded protein is CASSPGLAGGQETQYF.

This sequence joins TRBV2 and TRBJ1-1; 8 positions match TRBD1. With V trimmed by 6 bases and J by 13 bases, 10 bases remained unmatched. The CDR3 has 12 amino acids. Germline CDR1 is SNHLY and CDR2 is FYNNEI. CDR3 DNA: TGTGCCAGCAGGGTAGACAGGGGTGAGGGTTTCTTT. It translates to CASRVDRGEGFF.